Below, 15 T cell receptor beta chains from the same sample are listed, as sequenced in a study of cytomegalovirus exposure and HLA in healthy donors. In the PCR, 60 Vbeta and 13 Jbeta primers were used. The assay was immunoSEQ multiplex PCR, and TCRdb's table has in-frame clones only and misses some. The data hold 150,000 to 200,000 clones, with roughly four fifths observed a single time. The sample was PBMCs. The receptors come from a man between 18 and 35 years old in good health and CMV-seronegative.

The chain is built from TRBV7-9 and TRBJ1-2, with D possibly being TRBD1 (5 bases). From germline, CDR1 is SEHNR and CDR2 FQNEAQ (reference sequence). V lost 2 bases to trimming and J lost 4 bases, with 14 bases between them. The CDR3 sequence is 15 residues long. The CDR3 loop is CASSLSGTGSYGYTF. CDR3 nucleotide sequence: TGTGCCAGCAGCTTATCGGGTACAGGAAGCTATGGCTACACCTTC.

The rearrangement uses TRBV7-9 and TRBJ2-1; D remains unclear. The CDR3 is 14 amino acids. Germline V gives CDR1 SEHNR, CDR2 FQNEAQ (reference sequence). V lost 4 bases to trimming and J lost 5 bases, with 12 bases between them. The CDR3 protein is CASSSGPTHNEQFF. CDR3 sequence (DNA): TGTGCCAGCAGCTCGGGTCCAACCCACAATGAGCAGTTCTTC.

CDR3 DNA sequence: TGTGCCAGCAGTGAATATGGTGGCAAATACGAGCAGTACTTC. It codes for CASSEYGGKYEQYF. The V call is TRBV25-1, the J call TRBJ2-7; the D is unclear. Trimming took off 0 bases at V and 4 bases at J, with 10 bases between the two ends. Germline values: CDR1 MGHDK, CDR2 SYGVNS. The CDR3 has 14 amino acids.

The chain employs TRBV10-3 and TRBJ1-1; no definite D call. The CDR3 consists of 13 residues. V was clipped by 3 bases and J by 0 bases, with 5 bases between them. Per the germline V gene, CDR1 is ENHRY and CDR2 is SYGVKD. In nucleotides, the CDR3 is TGTGCCATCAGTGAAATAATGAACACTGAAGCTTTCTTT. As protein: CAISEIMNTEAFF.

The rearrangement uses TRBV29-1 and TRBJ1-1, with unresolved D. CDR1 is SQVTM, CDR2 ANQGSEA, per germline. With 5 bases removed from V and 1 base from J, the gap between germline ends came to 5 bases. There are 11 residues in the CDR3. CDR3 bases: TGCAGCGTTCGGGGGAACACTGAAGCTTTCTTT. It encodes CSVRGNTEAFF. The whole variable domain, filled in from reference TRBV29-1 and TRBJ1-1, reads SAVISQKPSRDICQRGTSLTIQCQVDSQVTMMFWYRQQPGQSLTLIATANQGSEATYESGFVIDKFPISRPNLTFSTLTVSNMSPEDSSIYLCSVRGNTEAFFGQGTRLTVV.

This clone was observed a few times. V usage is TRBV6-1 and J usage is TRBJ1-2, with a tentative D call TRBD1 (6 bases). The V end lost 5 bases, the J end lost 7 bases, and 14 bases lay between the germline ends. Germline V gene data show CDR1 as MNHNS and CDR2 as SASEGT. The CDR3 loop spans 13 amino acids. The CDR3 region has the DNA TGTGCCAGCAGTCCTCAACAGGGCCGTGGCTACACCTTC. It yields the protein CASSPQQGRGYTF.

This chain links TRBV4-3 with TRBJ1-4; the match to TRBD1 covers 8 bases. The J segment lost 8 bases and the V segment lost 0 bases, leaving 8 bases of the junction unmatched. Germline V gives CDR1 LGHNA, CDR2 YSLEER. The CDR3 has 16 amino acids. As DNA, the CDR3 is TGCGCCAGCAGCCAAGATCCAGGACAGGGTTGGGAAAAACTGTTTTTT. Its protein is CASSQDPGQGWEKLFF.

The chain joins TRBV5-1 to TRBJ2-1; D might be TRBD1 (5 bases). Germline CDR1 and CDR2: SGHRS and YFSETQ. The CDR3 runs 17 residues. Trimming removed 0 bases at V and 0 bases at J, with 13 bases between. CDR3 amino acids: CASSLAGRVSSYNEQFF. The CDR3 region has the DNA TGCGCCAGCAGCTTGGCAGGGCGAGTAAGCTCCTACAATGAGCAGTTCTTC.

This chain links TRBV28 with TRBJ1-4; 9 bases align to TRBD1. CDR3 length: 17 residues. Trimming took 3 bases from V and 8 from J; bases not matched to a gene: 13. Germline V gene sequence: CDR1 MDHEN, CDR2 SYDVKM. This CDR3 reads CASSFWGTGRSREKLFF. CDR3 DNA sequence: TGTGCCAGCAGTTTTTGGGGGACAGGGAGAAGTAGGGAAAAACTGTTTTTT.

J is TRBJ1-5 and V is TRBV6-5; no clear D gene. This CDR3 has 14 residues. Germline values: CDR1 MNHEY, CDR2 SVGAGI. With 6 bases removed from V and 0 bases from J, the gap between germline ends came to 9 bases. CDR3 nucleotide sequence: TGTGCCAGCAGCCCCAGAAATAGCAATCAGCCCCAGCATTTT. Its translation: CASSPRNSNQPQHF.

In this sample, this clone turned up once. The gene calls are TRBV10-3 and TRBJ2-3, with a weak D call TRBD1 (6 bases). Trimming pared 5 bases from V and 4 bases from J, leaving 13 bases between. The CDR3 loop spans 14 amino acids. Germline V gives CDR1 ENHRY, CDR2 SYGVKD. The CDR3 sequence is CAISQGIPSDTQYF. CDR3 coding DNA: TGTGCCATCAGTCAGGGGATCCCCTCAGATACGCAGTATTTT.

The gene calls are TRBV11-3 and TRBJ2-2, with 7 nucleotides matching TRBD2. V gave up 5 bases and J gave up 4 bases; unmatched junction bases: 10. The CDR3 covers 16 residues. CDR1 and CDR2 from the germline V gene are SGHNT and YENEEA. DNA of the CDR3: TGTGCCAGCAGCCCAACTCGGGAGGTTGGCACCGGGGAGCTGTTTTTT. Its protein is CASSPTREVGTGELFF.

This sequence joins TRBV4-2 and TRBJ2-5, with D unclear. The germline CDR1 and CDR2 sequences are LGHNA and YNFKEQ. V shed 1 base and J shed 9 bases, with 12 bases lying between them. This CDR3 is built from 13 residues. The DNA for the CDR3 is TGTGCCAGCAGCCAAGTATCTAGTGGGTCCCAGTACTTC. It yields the protein CASSQVSSGSQYF.

In DNA, the CDR3 is TGTGCCAGCAGCTTCCTCAGGCAGAATTCACCCCTCCACTTT. Its translation is CASSFLRQNSPLHF. This chain uses TRBV5-4 with TRBJ1-6, with D unclear. Germline V CDR1 and CDR2: SGHNT, YYREEE (reference sequence). The CDR3 loop spans 14 amino acids. Trimming took 2 bases from V and 7 from J, leaving 10 bases between them.

V gene TRBV9 combines with J gene TRBJ2-2; 9 bases are shared with TRBD1. The V segment lost 3 bases and the J segment 4 bases; nucleotides outside the gene matches: 7. Germline loops: CDR1 SGDLS, CDR2 YYNGEE. There are 16 residues in the CDR3. DNA for the CDR3: TGTGCCAGCAGCGAGGGACAGGGCCCGAGCACCGGGGAGCTGTTTTTT. Amino acids: CASSEGQGPSTGELFF.